This TCR beta chain is from a study of blood T cell repertoires in COVID-19. In the study overall: The United States, Italy and Spain supplied acute and convalescent COVID-19 samples.

Patients from Seattle were sampled longitudinally, starting during active infection. Clones were read by immunoSEQ multiplex PCR, and TCRdb kept only the in-frame ones, dropping some. Of roughly 390,000 clones detected, more than 75% appear once; the ten largest clones hold 10%. Losses at the gene ends were 1 base for V and 0 bases for J; bases not matched to a gene: 3. CDR3 length: 18 amino acids. The germline gives CDR1 SGHRS, CDR2 YFSETQ. Sequenced sample: peripheral blood. The V call is TRBV5-1, the J call TRBJ2-3; 15 bases are a match to TRBD2. The sequence was obtained from a woman aged 25 to 39 with COVID-19, enrolled during active disease. CDR3 in DNA: TGCGCCAGCAGCTTGAGGACTAGCGGGAGGGCCAGCACAGATACGCAGTATTTT. Amino acid sequence: CASSLRTSGRASTDTQYF.